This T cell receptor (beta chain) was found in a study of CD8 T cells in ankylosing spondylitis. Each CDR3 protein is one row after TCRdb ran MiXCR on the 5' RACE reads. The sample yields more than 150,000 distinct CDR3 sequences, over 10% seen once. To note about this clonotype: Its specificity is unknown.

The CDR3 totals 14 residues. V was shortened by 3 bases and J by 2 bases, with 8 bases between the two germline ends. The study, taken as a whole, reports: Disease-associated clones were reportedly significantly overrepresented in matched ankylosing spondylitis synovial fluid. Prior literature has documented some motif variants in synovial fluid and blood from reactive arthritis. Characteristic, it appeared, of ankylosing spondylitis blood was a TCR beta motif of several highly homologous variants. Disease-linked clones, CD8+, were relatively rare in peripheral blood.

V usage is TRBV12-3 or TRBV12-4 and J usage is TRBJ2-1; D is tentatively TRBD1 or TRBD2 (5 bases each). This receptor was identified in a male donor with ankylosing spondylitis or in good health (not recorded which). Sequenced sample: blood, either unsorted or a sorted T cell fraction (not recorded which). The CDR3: CASSLGETYNEQFF. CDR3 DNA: TGTGCCAGCAGTTTGGGGGAGACCTACAATGAGCAGTTCTTC.